This T cell receptor (beta chain) was captured by sequencing in a study of T cell repertoires in cytomegalovirus infection. At the level of the study: Public TCR beta signature analysis indicated the presence of both CMV infection and matching HLA type.

A word on this clonotype: Its antigen is currently unknown.

Broader study findings: The ex vivo response was dominated by HLA-C-restricted CMV-specific TCR beta clonotypes.

TCRdb recomputed calls from the reads with MiXCR, one row per CDR3 protein. This sample has roughly 250,000 distinct CDR3 sequences, with about 23% found just once. V dropped 4 bases and J dropped 8 bases, with 6 bases sitting between them. The CDR3 covers 10 residues. Germline CDR1 is SNHLY and CDR2 is FYNNEI. The J gene is TRBJ2-7, the V gene TRBV2, with D hard to call. The sequence came from a human donor in good health (CMV status not recorded). Some clones in this sample may be carry-over from other donors' samples. Sample: CD8+ T cells from PBMCs. DNA for the CDR3: TGTGCCAGCAGTGGGAAGAAGCAGTACTTC. This gives the protein CASSGKKQYF. Combining the CDR3 with reference TRBV2 and TRBJ2-7 gives the whole variable domain EPEVTQTPSHQVTQMGQEVILRCVPISNHLYFYWYRQILGQKVEFLVSFYNNEISEKSEIFDDQFSVERPDGSNFTLKIRSTKLEDSAMYFCASSGKKQYFGPGTRLTVT.